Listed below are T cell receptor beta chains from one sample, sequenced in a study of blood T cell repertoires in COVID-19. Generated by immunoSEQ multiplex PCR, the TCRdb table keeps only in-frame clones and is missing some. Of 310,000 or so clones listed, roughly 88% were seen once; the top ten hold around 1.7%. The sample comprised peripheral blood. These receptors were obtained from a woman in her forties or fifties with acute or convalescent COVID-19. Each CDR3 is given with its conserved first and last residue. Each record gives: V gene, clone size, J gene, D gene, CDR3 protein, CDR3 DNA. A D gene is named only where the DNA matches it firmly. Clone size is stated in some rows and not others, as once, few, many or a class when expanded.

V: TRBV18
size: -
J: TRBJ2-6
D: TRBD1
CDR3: CASSPRTGGSGANVLTF
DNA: TGTGCCAGCTCACCACGGACAGGCGGCTCTGGGGCCAACGTCCTGACTTTC

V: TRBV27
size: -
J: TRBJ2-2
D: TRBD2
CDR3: CASLGLAGGEGGELFF
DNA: TGTGCCAGTCTGGGACTAGCGGGAGGAGAGGGCGGGGAGCTGTTTTTT

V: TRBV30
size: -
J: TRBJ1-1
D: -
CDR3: CAWSVGETGETEAFF
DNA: TGTGCCTGGAGTGTAGGAGAAACAGGAGAAACTGAAGCTTTCTTT

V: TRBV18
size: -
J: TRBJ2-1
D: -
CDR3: CASLTPSGATAYNEQFF
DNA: TGTGCCAGCCTCACCCCCTCTGGAGCGACCGCCTACAATGAGCAGTTCTTC

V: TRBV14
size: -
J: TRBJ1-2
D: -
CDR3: CASSQQDYYGYTF
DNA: TGTGCCAGCAGCCAGCAGGATTACTATGGCTACACCTTC

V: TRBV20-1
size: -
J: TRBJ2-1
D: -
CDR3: CSASPAPSFYEQFF
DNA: TGCAGTGCTAGTCCAGCGCCGAGTTTCTATGAGCAGTTCTTC

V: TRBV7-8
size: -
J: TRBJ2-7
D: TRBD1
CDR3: CASSLERMGTVFYEQYF
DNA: TGTGCCAGCAGCTTAGAAAGGATGGGGACAGTGTTCTACGAGCAGTACTTC

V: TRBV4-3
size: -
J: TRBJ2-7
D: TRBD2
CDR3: CASSLGLAGGASYEQYF
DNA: TGCGCCAGCAGTTTGGGACTAGCGGGAGGCGCCTCCTACGAGCAGTACTTC

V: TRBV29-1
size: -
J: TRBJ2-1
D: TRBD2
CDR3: CSIVGGPGEQFF
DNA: TGCAGTATTGTGGGAGGGCCTGGAGAGCAGTTCTTC

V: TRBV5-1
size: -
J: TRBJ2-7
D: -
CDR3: CASSQGLDVDEQYF
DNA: TGCGCCAGCTCTCAGGGTCTGGATGTGGACGAGCAGTACTTC

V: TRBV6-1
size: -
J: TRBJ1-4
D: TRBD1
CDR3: CASSEADRTGKLFF
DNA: TGTGCCAGCAGTGAAGCGGACAGGACGGGAAAACTGTTTTTT

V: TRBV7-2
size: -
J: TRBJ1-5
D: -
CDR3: CASSPGFKHQPQHF
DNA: TGTGCCAGCAGCCCAGGGTTTAAGCATCAGCCCCAGCATTTT

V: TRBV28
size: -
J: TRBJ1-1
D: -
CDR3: CASSSPGSTEAFF
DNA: TGTGCCAGCAGTTCCCCGGGGTCCACTGAAGCTTTCTTT

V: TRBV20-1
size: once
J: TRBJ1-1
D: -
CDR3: CSATIEREAFF
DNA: TGCAGTGCCACAATAGAGAGGGAAGCTTTCTTT

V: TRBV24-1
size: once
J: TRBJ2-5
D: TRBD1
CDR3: CATSRDRGQETQYF
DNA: TGTGCCACCAGCCGGGACAGGGGGCAGGAGACCCAGTACTTC

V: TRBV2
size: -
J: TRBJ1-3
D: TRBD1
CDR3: CALGQDHGNTIYF
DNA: TGTGCCCTGGGACAGGATCATGGAAACACCATATATTTT

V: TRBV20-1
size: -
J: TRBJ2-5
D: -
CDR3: CSASVSRQETQYF
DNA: TGCAGTGCTAGTGTCTCGCGGCAAGAGACCCAGTACTTC

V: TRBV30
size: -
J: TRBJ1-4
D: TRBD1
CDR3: CAWSALDRENEKLFF
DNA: TGTGCCTGGAGTGCTCTGGACAGGGAGAATGAAAAACTGTTTTTT

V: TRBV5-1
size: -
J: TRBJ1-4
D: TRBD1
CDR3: CASSLDRGDEKLFF
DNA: TGCGCCAGCAGCTTGGACAGGGGGGATGAAAAACTGTTTTTT

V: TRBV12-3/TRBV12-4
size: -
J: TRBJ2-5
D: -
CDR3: CASRSRQGRTQYF
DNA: TGTGCCAGCAGATCTCGGCAGGGTAGGACCCAGTACTTC

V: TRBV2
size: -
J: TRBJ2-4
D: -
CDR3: CASRFRTEAKNIQYF
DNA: TGTGCCAGCAGATTCCGGACAGAAGCCAAAAACATTCAGTACTTC

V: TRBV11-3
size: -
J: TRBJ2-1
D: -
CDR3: CASSLGSTGRGNEQFF
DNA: TGTGCCAGCAGCTTAGGAAGTACCGGCAGGGGCAATGAGCAGTTCTTC

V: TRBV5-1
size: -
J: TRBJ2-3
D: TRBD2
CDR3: CASSLDSGRDTQYF
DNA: TGCGCCAGCAGCTTGGATAGCGGGAGGGATACGCAGTATTTT

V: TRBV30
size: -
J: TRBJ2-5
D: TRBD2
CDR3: CAWSVGSSGKETQYF
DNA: TGTGCCTGGAGTGTCGGGTCTAGCGGGAAAGAGACCCAGTACTTC

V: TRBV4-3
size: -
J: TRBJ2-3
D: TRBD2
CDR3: CASSQVIGTSVDTQYF
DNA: TGCGCCAGCAGCCAAGTAATAGGGACTAGCGTAGATACGCAGTATTTT

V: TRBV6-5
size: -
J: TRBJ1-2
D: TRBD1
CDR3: CASRTPGQRTYGYTF
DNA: TGTGCCAGCAGGACACCGGGACAGAGGACCTATGGCTACACCTTC

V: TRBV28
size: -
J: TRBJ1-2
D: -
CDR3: CASSLPGQTYGYTF
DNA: TGTGCCAGCAGTTTACCCGGACAGACGTATGGCTACACCTTC

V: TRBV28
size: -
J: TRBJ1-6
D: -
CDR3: CASRERHHNSPLHF
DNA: TGTGCCAGCAGGGAAAGACACCATAATTCACCCCTCCACTTT

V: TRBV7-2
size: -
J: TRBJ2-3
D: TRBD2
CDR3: CASSPRASGMDTQYF
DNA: TGTGCCAGCAGCCCCCGGGCTAGCGGGATGGATACGCAGTATTTT

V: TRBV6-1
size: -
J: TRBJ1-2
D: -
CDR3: CASSEFASYGYTF
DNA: TGTGCCAGCAGTGAATTTGCCAGCTATGGCTACACCTTC

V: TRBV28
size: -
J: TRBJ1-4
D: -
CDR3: CASATNGEKLFF
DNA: TGTGCCAGCGCCACTAACGGGGAAAAACTGTTTTTT

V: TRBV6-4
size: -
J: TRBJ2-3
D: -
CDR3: CASSDSGDTQYF
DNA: TGTGCCAGCAGTGACTCCGGAGATACGCAGTATTTT

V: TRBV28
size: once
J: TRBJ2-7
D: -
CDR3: CASSSSASVSYEQYF
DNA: TGTGCCAGCAGTTCCTCCGCCTCCGTGAGTTACGAGCAGTACTTC

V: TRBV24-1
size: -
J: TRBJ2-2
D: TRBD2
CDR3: CATSDTGLAGGGTGELFF
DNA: TGTGCCACCAGTGATACCGGACTAGCGGGAGGTGGCACCGGGGAGCTGTTTTTT

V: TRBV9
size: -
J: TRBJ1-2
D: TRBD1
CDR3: CASSAPRGENYGYTF
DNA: TGTGCCAGCAGCGCCCCCAGGGGGGAGAACTATGGCTACACCTTC

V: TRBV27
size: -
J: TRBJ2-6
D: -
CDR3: CASSLLRTGDSGANVLTF
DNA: TGTGCCAGCAGTTTATTAAGGACGGGGGACTCTGGGGCCAACGTCCTGACTTTC

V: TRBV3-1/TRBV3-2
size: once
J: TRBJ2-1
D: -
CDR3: CASSQGTRSYNEQFF
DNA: TGTGCCAGCAGCCAAGGTACTCGCTCCTACAATGAGCAGTTCTTC

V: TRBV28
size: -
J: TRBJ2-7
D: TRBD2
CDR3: CASKLSGSSYEQYF
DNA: TGTGCCAGCAAACTTAGCGGGTCCTCCTACGAGCAGTACTTC

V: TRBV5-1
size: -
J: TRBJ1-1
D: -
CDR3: CASSLVLGQGTEAFF
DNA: TGCGCCAGCAGCTTGGTTCTGGGGCAAGGCACTGAAGCTTTCTTT

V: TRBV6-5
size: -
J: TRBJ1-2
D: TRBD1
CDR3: CASRVQGTYGYTF
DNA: TGTGCCAGCAGGGTACAGGGGACCTATGGCTACACCTTC

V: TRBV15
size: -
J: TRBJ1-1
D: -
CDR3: CATSRDIDTEAFF
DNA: TGTGCCACCAGCAGAGATATTGACACTGAAGCTTTCTTT

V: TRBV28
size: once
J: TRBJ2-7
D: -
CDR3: CASSLLGKYEQYF
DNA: TGTGCCAGCAGTTTACTCGGGAAATACGAGCAGTACTTC

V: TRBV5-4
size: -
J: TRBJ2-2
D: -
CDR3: CASSRGRGSNTGELFF
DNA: TGTGCCAGCAGTCGAGGGCGGGGTTCGAACACCGGGGAGCTGTTTTTT

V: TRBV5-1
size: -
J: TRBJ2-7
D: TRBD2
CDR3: CASSLETSGEQYF
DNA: TGCGCCAGCAGCCTCGAGACTAGCGGAGAGCAGTACTTC

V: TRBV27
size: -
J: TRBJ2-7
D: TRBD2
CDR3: CASSPGRGSGSRSSYEQYF
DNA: TGTGCCAGCAGCCCCGGGCGGGGTAGCGGGAGCCGGAGCTCCTACGAGCAGTACTTC

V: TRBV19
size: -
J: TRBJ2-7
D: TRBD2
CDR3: CASSIELAGGYEQYF
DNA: TGTGCCAGTAGTATAGAACTAGCGGGAGGGTACGAGCAGTACTTC

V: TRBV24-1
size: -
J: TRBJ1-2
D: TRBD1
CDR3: CATSDRTGGYGYTF
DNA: TGTGCCACCAGTGATAGAACAGGGGGGTATGGCTACACCTTC

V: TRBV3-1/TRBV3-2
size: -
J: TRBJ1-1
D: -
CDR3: CASTMRGVNTEAFF
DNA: TGTGCCAGCACCATGCGGGGGGTAAACACTGAAGCTTTCTTT

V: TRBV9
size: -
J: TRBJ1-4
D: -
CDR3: CASSVRQVNEKLFF
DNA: TGTGCCAGCAGCGTAAGACAGGTTAATGAAAAACTGTTTTTT

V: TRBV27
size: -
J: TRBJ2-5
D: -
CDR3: CASSLSYRDQETQYF
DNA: TGTGCCAGCAGTTTATCATACAGGGACCAAGAGACCCAGTACTTC

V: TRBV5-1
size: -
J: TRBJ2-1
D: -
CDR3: CASSPMMGPNNEQFF
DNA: TGCGCCAGCAGCCCGATGATGGGGCCAAACAATGAGCAGTTCTTC

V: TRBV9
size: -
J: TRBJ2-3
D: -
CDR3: CASSSRTLRTDTQYF
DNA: TGTGCCAGCAGCTCCCGGACTCTGCGCACAGATACGCAGTATTTT

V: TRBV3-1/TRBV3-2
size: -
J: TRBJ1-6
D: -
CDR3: CASSPSQSPLHF
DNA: TGTGCCAGCAGCCCCAGTCAATCACCCCTCCACTTT

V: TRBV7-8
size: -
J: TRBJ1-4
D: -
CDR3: CASSWRGNEKLFF
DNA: TGTGCCAGCAGCTGGAGGGGAAATGAAAAACTGTTTTTT

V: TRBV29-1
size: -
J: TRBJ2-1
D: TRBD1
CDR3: CSTIYGTGPYNEQFF
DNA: TGCAGCACCATTTACGGGACAGGGCCATACAATGAGCAGTTCTTC